This TCR beta chain was retrieved from a study of T cells in narcolepsy (dated by TCRdb to the late 2010s). Broadly, across the study: Patients with narcolepsy type 1 or type 2 (NT1, NT2) were enrolled in the study together with healthy control donors. The study used TCR Vbeta sequencing to track clonotypes in blood and CSF while looking for autoreactive T cells in narcolepsy patients that target self-antigens of hypocretin neurons (hypocretin, TRIB2). Results and caveats for the whole study, not just this receptor: Autoreactive clonotypes were reported to be detected serially in the blood of the same patients and of different patients, but not in the blood of healthy controls. No sequences matching autoreactive T cell clones were contained in some blood memory CD4+ repertoires from patients and controls. Patients and controls had similar numbers of sequenced blood memory CD4+ clonotypes, with averages of approximately 41,000 in patients and some 36,000 in controls. In plots comparing CSF and blood CD4+ T cell clonotypes from the same patient, HCRT-specific and TRIB2-specific autoreactive clonotypes were highlighted.

On this clone: Its specific antigen is unknown. It has no much larger one-base neighbor in the sample; base qualities were not kept.

CDR1 and CDR2 are drawn from the germline V gene: LGHNA, YSLEER. The CDR3 goes from the cysteine to the phenylalanine over 17 residues. Only the CDR3 part of the read is kept: 51 bases, read in frame from the first base. Unmatched junction bases come to 11, with V trimmed by 5 bases and J by 5 bases. For TCR Vbeta sequencing, memory CD4+ T cells were sorted ex vivo from the peripheral blood of narcolepsy patients and healthy controls. Library prep was done by the immunoSEQ multiplex PCR assay. The table was pulled from immuneACCESS by TCRdb, which kept in-frame rearrangements only. Such tables lose some clones; where checked, under half of the loss comes from unresolved V genes, and the rest has no known cause. Within this sample are over 40,000 clones, with around 88% of them counted one time only. The biggest ten clones account for under 1.5% of the sample.

The sequence came from a human donor with narcolepsy. The sequence is built from TRBV4-3 and TRBJ2-3; 12 bases in the junction line up with TRBD2. The sample was CD45RA- memory CD4+ T cells from PBMCs. In the paper's terms, the cell subset or site label means: memory T cells sorted ex vivo from peripheral blood. The CDR3 in this case is CASSSQTSGGPGDTQYF. The nucleotide sequence is TGCGCCAGCAGCTCTCAAACTAGCGGGGGGCCCGGAGATACGCAGTATTTT.